These T cell receptor beta chains were read from a single sample in a study of OX40 agonist ivuxolimab in advanced cancers. Profiled with immunoSEQ multiplex PCR; TCRdb holds only in-frame clones, not every one. The data show some 66,000 clones, about 91% seen once. The source material was CD4+ or CD8+ T cells sorted from blood, sampled in a trial of the OX40 agonist ivuxolimab. Source of these receptors: an adult with an advanced solid tumor such as melanoma, head and neck, liver or kidney cancer. Both conserved end residues are part of each CDR3. The order of the fields is J gene, D gene, V gene, clone size, CDR3 DNA, CDR3 protein. A D gene is named only where the DNA matches it firmly. Part of the rows lack a size; the others show once, few, many or a class for expanded clones.

>TRBJ1-2|TRBD1|TRBV2|.
TGTGCCAGCAGTGCGGACAGGGGCGATGGCTACACCTTC
CASSADRGDGYTF
>TRBJ1-1|.|TRBV27|.
TGTGCCAGCAGTTTCGGGCGGGGGCTGGTGACTGAAGCTTTCTTT
CASSFGRGLVTEAFF
>TRBJ2-3|TRBD2|TRBV5-1|.
TGCGCCAGCAGGCCCGGGACTAGCGGGGGGTCTAGCACAGATACGCAGTATTTT
CASRPGTSGGSSTDTQYF
>TRBJ2-1|TRBD2|TRBV7-2|.
TGTGCCAGCAGCCTGACTAGCGGGGGGGCCTACAATGAGCAGTTCTTC
CASSLTSGGAYNEQFF
>TRBJ2-7|.|TRBV2|.
TGTGCCAGCAGCTCAGGGGTCGAGCAGTACTTC
CASSSGVEQYF
>TRBJ2-7|.|TRBV2|.
TGTGCCAGCAAGGAAGAATCCTACGAGCAGTACTTC
CASKEESYEQYF
>TRBJ2-2|.|TRBV19|.
TGTGCCAGTAGTACCCGGGGGCAGGGCGGGGAGCTGTTTTTT
CASSTRGQGGELFF
>TRBJ1-6|.|TRBV5-1|.
TGCGCCAGCAGCTTGGAAACTCCGAATTCACCCCTCCACTTT
CASSLETPNSPLHF
>TRBJ1-5|.|TRBV2|few
TGTGCCAGCAGATGGGATGTGCAACAGCCCCAGCATTTT
CASRWDVQQPQHF
>TRBJ2-1|.|TRBV21-1|.
TGTGCCAGCAGCCCTCGGAAGGGGGAAAGCAATGAGCAGTTCTTC
CASSPRKGESNEQFF
>TRBJ2-6|.|TRBV2|.
TGTGCCAGCAGCAGAGTAGTGGGGGCCAACGTCCTGACTTTC
CASSRVVGANVLTF
>TRBJ2-1|.|TRBV7-9|few
TGTGCCAGCAGCCGAGGACACAATGAGCAGTTCTTC
CASSRGHNEQFF
>TRBJ1-2|TRBD1|TRBV2|once
TGTGCCAGCAGTATCGACAGGGGCCCTGGCTACACCTTC
CASSIDRGPGYTF
>TRBJ1-6|.|TRBV6-1|.
TGTGCCAGCAGTGAAGCACAGGCCTCCCATTCACCCCTCCACTTT
CASSEAQASHSPLHF
>TRBJ1-6|.|TRBV4-1|few
TGCGCCAGCAGCCAAGAAAGAGGGTTCCCACCCCTCCACTTT
CASSQERGFPPLHF
>TRBJ2-7|.|TRBV4-2|.
TGTGCCAGCAGCATAGATGTCAGACGCGAGCAGTACTTC
CASSIDVRREQYF
>TRBJ1-6|.|TRBV19|.
TGTGCCAGTAGTAACGGACGCCTCTCCTATAATTCACCCCTCCACTTT
CASSNGRLSYNSPLHF
>TRBJ2-7|.|TRBV10-3|.
TGTGCCATCAGTGGACAGGGAGGGTGGTTGGAGCAGTACTTC
CAISGQGGWLEQYF
>TRBJ1-1|.|TRBV5-4|.
TGTGCCAGCAGTCGGGGAAACACTGAAGCTTTCTTT
CASSRGNTEAFF
>TRBJ1-1|.|TRBV4-2|.
TGTGCCAGCAGCCACCCATCTAAGGGGCTGATGAACACTGAAGCTTTCTTT
CASSHPSKGLMNTEAFF
>TRBJ2-5|.|TRBV5-1|.
TGCGCCAGTTCGGGACAAGGAGGAGAGACCCAGTACTTC
CASSGQGGETQYF
>TRBJ2-6|TRBD1|TRBV9|.
TGTGCCAGCAGCGAGACAGGGACTGGGGCCAACGTCCTGACTTTC
CASSETGTGANVLTF
>TRBJ1-1|.|TRBV7-6|.
TGTGCCAGCAGCTTAGGTGGGAGCACTGAAGCTTTCTTT
CASSLGGSTEAFF
>TRBJ2-1|.|TRBV2|.
TGTGCCAGCACCCGAGGGCAGGGGGGCTTAGAGCAGTTCTTC
CASTRGQGGLEQFF
>TRBJ1-1|TRBD1|TRBV6-5|.
TGTGCCAGCAGTATCCTCGACAGGGCGAACACTGAAGCTTTCTTT
CASSILDRANTEAFF
>TRBJ1-4|TRBD1|TRBV10-3|.
TGTGCCATCAGACAGGGGGCGGGAGAAAAACTGTTTTTT
CAIRQGAGEKLFF